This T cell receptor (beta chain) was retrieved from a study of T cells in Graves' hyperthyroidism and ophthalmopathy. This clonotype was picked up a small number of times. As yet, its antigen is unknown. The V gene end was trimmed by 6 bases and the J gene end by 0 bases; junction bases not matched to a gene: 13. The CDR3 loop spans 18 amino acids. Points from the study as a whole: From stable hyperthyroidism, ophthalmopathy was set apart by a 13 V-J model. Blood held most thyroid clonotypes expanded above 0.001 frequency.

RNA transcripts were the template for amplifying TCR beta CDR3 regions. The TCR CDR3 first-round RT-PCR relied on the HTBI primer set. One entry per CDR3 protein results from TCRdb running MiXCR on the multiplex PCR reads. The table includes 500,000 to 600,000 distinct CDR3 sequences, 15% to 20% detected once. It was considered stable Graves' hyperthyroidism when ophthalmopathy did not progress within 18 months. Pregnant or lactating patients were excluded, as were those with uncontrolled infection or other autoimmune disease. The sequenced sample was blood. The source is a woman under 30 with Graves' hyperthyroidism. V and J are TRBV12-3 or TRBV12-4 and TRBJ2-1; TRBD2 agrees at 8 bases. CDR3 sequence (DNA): TGTGCCAGCAGCAAGGAACTAGCGGCCTTTAGCTCCTACAATGAGCAGTTCTTC. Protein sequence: CASSKELAAFSSYNEQFF.